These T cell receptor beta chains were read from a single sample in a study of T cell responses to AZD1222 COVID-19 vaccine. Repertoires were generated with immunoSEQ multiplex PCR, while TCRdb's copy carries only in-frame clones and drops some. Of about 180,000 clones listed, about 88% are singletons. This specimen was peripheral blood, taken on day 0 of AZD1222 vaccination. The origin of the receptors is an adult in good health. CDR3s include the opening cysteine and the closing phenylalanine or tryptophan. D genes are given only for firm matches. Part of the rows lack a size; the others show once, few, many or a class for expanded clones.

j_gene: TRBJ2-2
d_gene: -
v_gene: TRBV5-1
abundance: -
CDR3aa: CASKDPWDTGELFF
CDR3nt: TGCGCCAGCAAGGATCCGTGGGACACCGGGGAGCTGTTTTTT

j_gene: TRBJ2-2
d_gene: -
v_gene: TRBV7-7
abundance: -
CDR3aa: CASSLEATGELFF
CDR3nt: TGTGCTAGCAGCTTAGAAGCCACCGGGGAGCTGTTTTTT

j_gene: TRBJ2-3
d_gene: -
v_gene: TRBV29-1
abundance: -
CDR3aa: CSVEGLHPTMYTQYF
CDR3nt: TGCAGCGTTGAAGGACTTCACCCGACAATGTATACGCAGTATTTT

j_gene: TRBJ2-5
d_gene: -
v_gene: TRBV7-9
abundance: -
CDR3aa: CASSLSLAIVETQYF
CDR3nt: TGTGCCAGCAGCTTATCTCTCGCGATAGTAGAGACCCAGTACTTC

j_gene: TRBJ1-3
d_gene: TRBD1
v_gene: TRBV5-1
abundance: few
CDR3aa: CASSLEAGGISGNTIYF
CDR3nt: TGCGCCAGCAGCTTGGAGGCAGGGGGTATCTCTGGAAACACCATATATTTT

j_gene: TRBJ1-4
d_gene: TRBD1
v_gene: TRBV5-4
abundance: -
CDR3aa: CASSVPGQPEKLFF
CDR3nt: TGTGCCAGCAGCGTCCCGGGACAGCCTGAAAAACTGTTTTTT

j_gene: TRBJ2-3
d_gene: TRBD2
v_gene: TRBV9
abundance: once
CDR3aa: CASSPGASGSPPDTQYF
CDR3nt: TGTGCCAGCAGCCCGGGTGCTAGCGGGAGTCCCCCAGATACGCAGTATTTT

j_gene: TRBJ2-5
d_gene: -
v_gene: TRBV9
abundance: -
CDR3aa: CASSVGIARVETQYF
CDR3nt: TGTGCCAGCAGCGTAGGAATCGCCCGTGTGGAGACCCAGTACTTC

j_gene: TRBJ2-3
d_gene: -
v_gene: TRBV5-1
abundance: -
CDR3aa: CASSLALGPSDTQYF
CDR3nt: TGCGCCAGCAGCTTGGCCCTCGGTCCTTCCGATACGCAGTATTTT

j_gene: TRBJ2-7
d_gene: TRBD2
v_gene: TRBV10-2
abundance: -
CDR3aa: CASSEPGTTYEQYF
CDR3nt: TGCGCCAGCAGTGAGCCAGGGACTACTTACGAGCAGTACTTC

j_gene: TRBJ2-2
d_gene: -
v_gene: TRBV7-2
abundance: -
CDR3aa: CASSLDPGGELFF
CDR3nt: TGTGCCAGCAGCTTAGACCCTGGCGGGGAGCTGTTTTTT

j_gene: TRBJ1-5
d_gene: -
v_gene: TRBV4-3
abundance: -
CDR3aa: CASSPKGDSNQPQHF
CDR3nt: TGCGCCAGCAGCCCGAAGGGGGATAGCAATCAGCCCCAGCATTTT

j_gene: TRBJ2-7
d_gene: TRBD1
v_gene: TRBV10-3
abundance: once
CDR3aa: CAISGAKGQAISYEQYF
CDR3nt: TGTGCCATCAGTGGCGCTAAGGGACAGGCTATATCCTACGAGCAGTACTTC

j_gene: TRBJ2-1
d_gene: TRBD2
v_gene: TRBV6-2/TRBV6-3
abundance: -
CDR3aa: CASSYSGLHNEQFF
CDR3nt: TGTGCCAGCAGTTACTCGGGACTACACAATGAGCAGTTCTTC

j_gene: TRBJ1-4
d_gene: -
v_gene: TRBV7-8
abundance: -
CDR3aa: CASSSDSLQNNEKLFF
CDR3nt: TGTGCCAGCAGCTCGGACAGTCTGCAAAATAATGAAAAACTGTTTTTT

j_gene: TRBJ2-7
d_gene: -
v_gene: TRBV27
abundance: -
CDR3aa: CASSTGGYEQYF
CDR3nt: TGTGCCAGCTCGACAGGCGGCTACGAGCAGTACTTC

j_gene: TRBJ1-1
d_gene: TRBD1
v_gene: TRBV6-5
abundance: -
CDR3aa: CASRPGQANTEAFF
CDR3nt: TGTGCCAGCAGACCCGGACAGGCGAACACTGAAGCTTTCTTT

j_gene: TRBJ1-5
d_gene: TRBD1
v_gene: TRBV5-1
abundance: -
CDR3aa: CASSLEGQGASPQHF
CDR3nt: TGCGCCAGCAGCTTGGAGGGACAGGGGGCATCGCCCCAGCATTTT

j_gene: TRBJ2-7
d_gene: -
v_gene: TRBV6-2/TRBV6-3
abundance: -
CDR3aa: CASSSPTPHRAYEQYF
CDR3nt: TGTGCCAGCAGTTCCCCGACCCCCCACAGGGCGTACGAGCAGTACTTC

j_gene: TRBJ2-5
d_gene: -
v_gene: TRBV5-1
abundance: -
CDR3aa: CASSLNVGAETQYF
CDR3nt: TGCGCCAGCAGCTTGAATGTGGGGGCAGAGACCCAGTACTTC

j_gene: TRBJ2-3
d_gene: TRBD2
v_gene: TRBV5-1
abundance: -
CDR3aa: CASSDGTSGGNTQYF
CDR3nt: TGCGCCAGCAGCGATGGGACTAGCGGGGGTAATACGCAGTATTTT

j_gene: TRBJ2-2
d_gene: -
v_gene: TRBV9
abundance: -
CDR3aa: CASSVASNTVGELFF
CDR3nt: TGTGCCAGCAGCGTAGCCTCTAACACGGTCGGGGAGCTGTTTTTT

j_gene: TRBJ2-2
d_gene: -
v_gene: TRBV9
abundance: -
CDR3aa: CASSFYGGSDGELFF
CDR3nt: TGTGCCAGCAGCTTCTATGGGGGGTCGGACGGGGAGCTGTTTTTT

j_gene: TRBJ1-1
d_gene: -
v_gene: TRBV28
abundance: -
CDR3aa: CASSLRAENTEAFF
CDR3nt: TGTGCCAGCAGTTTGCGAGCTGAGAACACTGAAGCTTTCTTT

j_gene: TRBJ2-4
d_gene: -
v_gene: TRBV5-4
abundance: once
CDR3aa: CASSLWAEAKNIQYF
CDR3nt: TGTGCCAGCAGCTTGTGGGCAGAAGCCAAAAACATTCAGTACTTC

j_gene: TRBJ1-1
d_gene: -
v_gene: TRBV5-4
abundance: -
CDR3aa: CASSLFGGNTEAFF
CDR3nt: TGTGCCAGCAGCTTGTTCGGTGGGAACACTGAAGCTTTCTTT